This TCR beta chain was sequenced during a study of CD8+ T cells in alopecia areata. Overall study: Treated patients were scored for severity by percent of scalp affected.

Treatment of the sample: oral pan-JAK inhibitor, 5-10 mg twice daily. Obtained from alopecia areata patients were lesional scalp punch biopsies along with peripheral blood. RNA was isolated and reverse transcribed to cDNA, the sequencing template. Profiled with immunoSEQ multiplex PCR; TCRdb holds only in-frame clones, not every one. The sample includes about 74,000 clones, approximately 30% of them seen just once. This TCR came from a human donor with alopecia areata. The sample in question was CD8+ T cells sorted from blood, obtained at week 4, from a patient treated with tofacitinib.

CDR3 residues: CASSRDLQETQYF. CDR3 bases: TGTGCCAGCAGTCGGGACCTTCAAGAGACCCAGTACTTC. The chain is built from TRBV5-4 and TRBJ2-5; D is possibly TRBD1 or TRBD2 (5 bases each). The V end was cut by 5 bases, the J end by 2 bases, with 10 bases between. Germline V gene sequence: CDR1 SGHNT, CDR2 YYREEE (reference sequence). The CDR3 contains 13 residues.